One and the same sample provided the 3 T cell receptor beta chains below, sequenced in a study of technical replicates of blood from a handful of donors (dated by TCRdb to about 2017). Library method: the immunoSEQ multiplex PCR assay. The table comes from immuneACCESS by way of TCRdb, which keeps in-frame sequences with V and J called. Part of the clones is missing from these tables; in studies checked, under half for an unresolved V gene and the rest for unknown reasons. This sample is represented by approximately 89,000 clones; around 96% of them were singletons. Roughly 0.24% of the sample is in the top ten clones. The sample consisted of T cells isolated from PBMCs. The source of these receptors is a human donor in good health.

This clone was observed once. The J gene is TRBJ2-1, the V gene TRBV4-1; 8 nucleotides line up with TRBD2. V lost 1 base to trimming and J lost 5 bases; unmatched junction nucleotides: 4. Germline V CDR1 and CDR2: MGHRA, YSYEKL. The CDR3 is 15 amino acids. The CDR3 nucleotides read TGCGCCAGCAGCCAAGTCGGGACTAGAGACAATGAGCAGTTCTTC. This sequence encodes CASSQVGTRDNEQFF.

V is TRBV2 and J is TRBJ2-7; the D is unclear. The CDR3 length is 14 residues. Trimming cost V 2 bases and J 3 bases, with 11 bases left between them. In germline, CDR1 is SNHLY, CDR2 FYNNEI. The CDR3 bases are TGTGCCAGCAGTGAAAGAGGCAGTTACTACGAGCAGTACTTC. It encodes CASSERGSYYEQYF.

The V and J genes are TRBV7-6 and TRBJ2-7, with D tentatively TRBD1 (6 bases). The V and J ends lost 1 base and 2 bases respectively, with 6 bases between them. The V gene's germline CDR1 is SGHVS and CDR2 FNYEAQ. The CDR3 sequence is 13 residues long. The CDR3 loop reads CASSLGTAYEQYF. CDR3 bases: TGTGCCAGCAGCTTAGGGACAGCCTACGAGCAGTACTTC. Combining the CDR3 with reference TRBV7-6 and TRBJ2-7 gives the whole variable domain GAGVSQSPRYKVTKRGQDVALRCDPISGHVSLYWYRQALGQGPEFLTYFNYEAQQDKSGLPNDRFSAERPEGSISTLTIQRTEQRDSAMYRCASSLGTAYEQYFGPGTRLTVT.